This TCR beta chain was sequenced during a study of technical replicates of blood from a few donors (dated by TCRdb to the late 2010s). In the germline V gene (reference sequence), CDR1 corresponds to LNHDA and CDR2 to SQIVND. Including the terminal cysteine and phenylalanine, the CDR3 comprises 16 residues. Solely the CDR3 DNA is kept, with 48 bases framed from the first base. V is pruned by 3 bases and J by 4 bases, leaving 9 bases of the junction without a gene match. The table lists this clone with a count of one. Its binding antigen is unknown. The sample holds no much larger clone one base away, and base qualities are not on file. Libraries were made using the immunoSEQ multiplex PCR assay. Drawn from immuneACCESS, this table holds only the in-frame rearrangements with V and J called that TCRdb kept. Clones are partly lost; checked studies trace under half to an unresolved V gene and leave the rest unexplained. This sample lists roughly 68,000 clones; around nine tenths were detected once. Together, the top ten hold approximately 0.4% of the sample.

The chain joins TRBV19 to TRBJ1-1, with 9 bases matching TRBD1. Sequenced: T cells isolated from PBMCs. The source is a human donor in good health. The CDR3: CASSIGTGSWGTEAFF. The DNA is as follows: TGTGCCAGTAGTATTGGGACAGGGTCTTGGGGCACTGAAGCTTTCTTT.